The 13 T cell receptor beta chains in this list originate from one sample, sequenced in a study of blood T cell repertoires in COVID-19. Measured with immunoSEQ multiplex PCR; TCRdb has only the in-frame clones, and not every one. The sample shows approximately 200,000 clones, approximately 84% of them seen only once. The specimen was peripheral blood. The receptors here all came from a man in his forties with active or convalescent COVID-19.

The chain links TRBV11-2 to TRBJ1-6; weak D call: TRBD1 (5 bases). CDR3 length: 16 amino acids. Per germline, CDR1 SGHAT and CDR2 FQNNGV. V was clipped by 1 base and J by 5 bases, with 12 bases between them. CDR3 protein: CASSLARSGNNSPLHF. For the CDR3, the DNA is TGTGCCAGCAGCTTAGCTCGGTCAGGGAATAATTCACCCCTCCACTTT.

This chain connects TRBV19 to TRBJ2-1; tentatively, D is TRBD2 (5 bases). This CDR3 spans 16 amino acids. V shed 5 bases and J shed 7 bases, with 21 bases lying between them. Germline lookup yields CDR1 LNHDA and CDR2 SQIVND (reference sequence). The CDR3 coding sequence is TGTGCCAGTAGTTTCCGGTTATGGGCGGGTGAGAATGAGCAGTTCTTC. Translated, it gives CASSFRLWAGENEQFF.

This clone appeared a few times. The chain has TRBV5-4 and TRBJ1-1; D unclear. This CDR3 spans 16 amino acids. Trimming shortened V by 3 bases and J by 0 bases, and 15 bases separated the two germline ends. The germline V gene encodes CDR1 SGHNT and CDR2 YYREEE (reference sequence). The CDR3 is CASSYSQWAMNTEAFF. The DNA for the CDR3 is TGTGCCAGCAGCTATTCGCAGTGGGCCATGAACACTGAAGCTTTCTTT.

Concerning this clone: Other nucleotide sequences in the sample specify the same CDR3. The rearrangement joins TRBV6-5 to TRBJ1-6; the match to TRBD1 covers 7 bases. Looked up from germline, CDR1 is MNHEY and CDR2 is SVGAGI. The CDR3 is 14 amino acids. V lost 6 bases, J lost 7 bases, and 6 bases stayed unmatched. CDR3 nucleotide sequence: TGTGCCAGCAGCCTAACAGGGGTCAATTCACCCCTCCACTTT. Protein product: CASSLTGVNSPLHF.

The V call is TRBV27, the J call TRBJ1-4; 8 bases agree with TRBD1. Trimming at V came to 5 bases and at J to 6 bases, leaving 8 bases not matched to a gene. The germline CDR1 and CDR2 sequences are MNHEY and SMNVEV (reference sequence). The CDR3 is 15 amino acids. CDR3 sequence reads: CASSPSGQGYEKLFF. The CDR3 bases are TGTGCCAGCAGTCCCTCCGGACAGGGTTATGAAAAACTGTTTTTT.

Turning to this clone: One junction end disagrees with the germline gene, perhaps due to a read error. The chain couples TRBV5-1 to TRBJ1-6, with TRBD1 matching over 7 bases. Per the germline V gene, CDR1 is SGHRS and CDR2 is YFSETQ. CDR3 length: 14 residues. The CDR3: CASSSGDRASPLYF. CDR3 in DNA: TGCGCCAGCAGCTCAGGGGACAGAGCTTCACCCCTCTACTTT.

This clone turned up a few times. V gene TRBV24-1 combines with J gene TRBJ2-3; 7 positions agree with TRBD2. CDR1 KGHDR and CDR2 SFDVKD come from the germline V gene. The CDR3 runs to 14 residues. V shed 8 bases, J shed 4 bases, and the junction held 8 bases outside the gene matches. CDR3 in amino acids: CATKDGGSADTQYF. Here the CDR3 DNA reads TGTGCCACCAAAGACGGGGGGAGCGCAGATACGCAGTATTTT.

V gene TRBV7-2 combines with J gene TRBJ2-7; TRBD2 matches at 7 bases. The CDR3 totals 15 residues. The germline V gene has CDR1 SGHTA and CDR2 FQGNSA. V shed 2 bases, J shed 3 bases, and the junction held 7 bases outside the gene matches. CDR3 sequence: CASSLSGLVGYEQYF. The CDR3 coding sequence is TGTGCCAGCAGCTTATCCGGACTAGTCGGCTACGAGCAGTACTTC. Combining the CDR3 with reference TRBV7-2 and TRBJ2-7 gives the whole variable domain GAGVSQSPSNKVTEKGKDVELRCDPISGHTALYWYRQSLGQGLEFLIYFQGNSAPDKSGLPSDRFSAERTGGSVSTLTIQRTQQEDSAVYLCASSLSGLVGYEQYFGPGTRLTVT.

The CDR3, as DNA: TGTGCCACCAGTGATTTGGGGACGGGGGCCTACAATGAGCAGTTCTTC. Protein sequence: CATSDLGTGAYNEQFF. The chain is built from TRBV24-1 and TRBJ2-1; tentative D call: TRBD2 (6 bases). Germline V lookup: CDR1 KGHDR, CDR2 SFDVKD. V lost 0 bases and J lost 2, with 10 bases in between. The CDR3 consists of 16 residues.

Only one count was recorded for this clone. Distinct nucleotide sequences in the sample also encode this CDR3. V and J are TRBV6-5 and TRBJ2-7; the match to TRBD1 covers 7 bases. The CDR3 has 13 residues. Trimming cost V 11 bases and J 0 bases; bases outside gene matches: 7. CDR1 and CDR2 (germline): MNHEY, SVGAGI. CDR3 nucleotides: TGTGCCGGCGCCCGGACAGGCTCCTACGAGCAGTACTTC. Its translation is CAGARTGSYEQYF.

The V gene is TRBV28, the J gene TRBJ1-5, with 10 bases identical to TRBD1. CDR1 is MDHEN and CDR2 is SYDVKM in the germline V gene. This CDR3 has 15 amino acids. V lost 7 bases and J lost 2; bases outside the gene matches: 5. Here the CDR3 reads CASTPTGGGNQPQHF. The CDR3 region has the DNA TGTGCCAGCACCCCGACAGGGGGCGGCAATCAGCCCCAGCATTTT.

The chain employs TRBV10-2 and TRBJ2-1; TRBD2 might be the D (6 bases). V shed 6 bases and J shed 7 bases, with 13 bases lying between them. The CDR3 totals 13 residues. The germline V gene has CDR1 WSHSY and CDR2 SAAADI. CDR3 sequence (DNA): TGCGCCAGCAGGCAGATCGGGAGAAATGAGCAGTTCTTC. Translating gives CASRQIGRNEQFF.

The rearrangement joins TRBV7-3 to TRBJ2-5; 7 bases are shared with TRBD2. This CDR3 comprises 13 residues. Trimming cost V 3 bases and J 7 bases; bases outside gene matches: 5. Per the germline V gene, CDR1 is SGHTA and CDR2 is FQGTGA. Written as DNA, the CDR3 is TGTGCCAGCAGCTTCACCGGGGGGTCGACCCAGTACTTC. Amino acid sequence: CASSFTGGSTQYF.